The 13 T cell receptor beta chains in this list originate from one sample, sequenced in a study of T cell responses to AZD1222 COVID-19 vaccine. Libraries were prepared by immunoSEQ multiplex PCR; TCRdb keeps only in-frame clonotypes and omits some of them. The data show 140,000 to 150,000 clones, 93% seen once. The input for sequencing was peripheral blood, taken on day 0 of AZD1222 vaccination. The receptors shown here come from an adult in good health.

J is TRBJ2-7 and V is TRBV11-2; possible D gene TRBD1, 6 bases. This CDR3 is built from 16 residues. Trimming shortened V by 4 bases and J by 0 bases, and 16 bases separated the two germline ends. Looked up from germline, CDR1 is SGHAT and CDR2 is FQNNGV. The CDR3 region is CASSSPRGSSSYEQYF. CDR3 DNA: TGTGCCAGCAGCTCTCCCAGGGGCAGTTCCTCCTACGAGCAGTACTTC.

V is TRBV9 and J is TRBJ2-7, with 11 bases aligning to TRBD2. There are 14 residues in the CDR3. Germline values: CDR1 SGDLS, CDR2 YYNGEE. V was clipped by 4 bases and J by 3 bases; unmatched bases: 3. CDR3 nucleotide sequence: TGTGCCAGCAGCAAGGGACTAGCGGACTACGAGCAGTACTTC. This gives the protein CASSKGLADYEQYF. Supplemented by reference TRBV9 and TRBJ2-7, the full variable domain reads DSGVTQTPKHLITATGQRVTLRCSPRSGDLSVYWYQQSLDQGLQFLIQYYNGEERAKGNILERFSAQQFPDLHSELNLSSLELGDSALYFCASSKGLADYEQYFGPGTRLTVT.

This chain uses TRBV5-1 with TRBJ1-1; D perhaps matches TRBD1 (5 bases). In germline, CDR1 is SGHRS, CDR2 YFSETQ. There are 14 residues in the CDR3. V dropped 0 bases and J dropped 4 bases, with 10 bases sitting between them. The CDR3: CASSLEGRGTEAFF. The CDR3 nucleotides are TGCGCCAGCAGCTTGGAGGGACGGGGCACTGAAGCTTTCTTT.

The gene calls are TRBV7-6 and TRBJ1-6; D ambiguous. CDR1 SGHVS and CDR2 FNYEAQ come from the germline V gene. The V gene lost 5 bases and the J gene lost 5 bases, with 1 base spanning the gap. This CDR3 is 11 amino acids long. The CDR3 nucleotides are TGTGCCAGCAGCAATAATTCACCCCTCCACTTT. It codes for CASSNNSPLHF.

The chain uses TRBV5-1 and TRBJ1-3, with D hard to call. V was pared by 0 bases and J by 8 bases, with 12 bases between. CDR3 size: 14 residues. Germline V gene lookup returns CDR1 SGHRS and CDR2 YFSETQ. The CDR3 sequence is CASSLGVLGDTIYF. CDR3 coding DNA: TGCGCCAGCAGCTTGGGGGTTCTCGGCGACACCATATATTTT.

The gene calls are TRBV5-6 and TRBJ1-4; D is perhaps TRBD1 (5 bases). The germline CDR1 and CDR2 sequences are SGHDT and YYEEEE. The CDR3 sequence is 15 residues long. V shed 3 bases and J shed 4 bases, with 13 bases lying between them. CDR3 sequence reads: CASSSPGLNNEKLFF. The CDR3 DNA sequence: TGTGCCAGCAGCTCGCCGGGACTGAATAATGAAAAACTGTTTTTT.

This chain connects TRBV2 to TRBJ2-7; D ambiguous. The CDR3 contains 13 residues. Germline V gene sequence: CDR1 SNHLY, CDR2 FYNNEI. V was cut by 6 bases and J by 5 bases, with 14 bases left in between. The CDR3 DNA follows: TGTGCCAGCAGAGCCCCCGATAAAGACGAGCAGTACTTC. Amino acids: CASRAPDKDEQYF. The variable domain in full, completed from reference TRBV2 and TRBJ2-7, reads EPEVTQTPSHQVTQMGQEVILRCVPISNHLYFYWYRQILGQKVEFLVSFYNNEISEKSEIFDDQFSVERPDGSNFTLKIRSTKLEDSAMYFCASRAPDKDEQYFGPGTRLTVT.

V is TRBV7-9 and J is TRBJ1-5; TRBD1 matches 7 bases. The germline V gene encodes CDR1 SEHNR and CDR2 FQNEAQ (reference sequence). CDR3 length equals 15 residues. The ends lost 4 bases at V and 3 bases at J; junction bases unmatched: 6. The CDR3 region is CASSSQGQPNQPQHF. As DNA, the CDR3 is TGTGCCAGCAGCTCACAGGGACAGCCCAATCAGCCCCAGCATTTT.

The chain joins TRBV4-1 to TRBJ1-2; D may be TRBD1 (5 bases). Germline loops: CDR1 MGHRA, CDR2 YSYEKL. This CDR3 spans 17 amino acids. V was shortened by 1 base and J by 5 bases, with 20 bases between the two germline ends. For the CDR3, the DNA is TGCGCCAGCAGCCAAGCCTCAGGGCACGCTATCTTTTATGGCTACACCTTC. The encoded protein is CASSQASGHAIFYGYTF.

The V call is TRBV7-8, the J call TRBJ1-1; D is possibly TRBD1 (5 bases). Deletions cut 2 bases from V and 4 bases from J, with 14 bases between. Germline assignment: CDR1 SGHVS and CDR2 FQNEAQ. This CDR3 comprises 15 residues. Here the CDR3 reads CASSLRWSGGTEAFF. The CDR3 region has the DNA TGTGCCAGCAGCTTACGGTGGTCTGGGGGCACTGAAGCTTTCTTT.

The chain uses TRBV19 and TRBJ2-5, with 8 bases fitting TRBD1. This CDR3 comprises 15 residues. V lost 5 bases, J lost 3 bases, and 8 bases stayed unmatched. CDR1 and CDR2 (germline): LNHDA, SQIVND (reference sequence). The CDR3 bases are TGTGCCAGTAGTCCTGGACAGGGTGGAGAAGAGACCCAGTACTTC. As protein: CASSPGQGGEETQYF.

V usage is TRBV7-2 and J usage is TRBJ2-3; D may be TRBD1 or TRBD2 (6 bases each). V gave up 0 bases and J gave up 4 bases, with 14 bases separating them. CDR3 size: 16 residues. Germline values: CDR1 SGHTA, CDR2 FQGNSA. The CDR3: CASSLATGWRADTQYF. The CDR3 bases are TGTGCCAGCAGCTTAGCCACAGGGTGGAGGGCAGATACGCAGTATTTT.

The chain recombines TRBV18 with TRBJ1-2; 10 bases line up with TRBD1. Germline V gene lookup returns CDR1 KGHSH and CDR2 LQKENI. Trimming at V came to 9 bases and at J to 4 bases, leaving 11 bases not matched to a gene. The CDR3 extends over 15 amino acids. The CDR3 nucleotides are TGTGCCAGTCACGACAGGGGGCGGATGAGCTATGGCTACACCTTC. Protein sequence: CASHDRGRMSYGYTF. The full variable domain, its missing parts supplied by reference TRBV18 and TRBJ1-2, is NAGVMQNPRHLVRRRGQEARLRCSPMKGHSHVYWYRQLPEEGLKFMVYLQKENIIDESGMPKERFSAEFPKEGPSILRIQQVVRGDSAAYFCASHDRGRMSYGYTFGSGTRLTVV.